These 26 T cell receptor beta chains share one sample of origin, sequenced in a study of neoadjuvant anti-PD-1 for oral cavity cancer listed by TCRdb under 2021. Library construction relied on the immunoSEQ multiplex PCR assay. TCRdb carries this immuneACCESS record with in-frame sequences only. Its versions omit some clonotypes, under half of them owing to an unresolved V gene in the studies checked, with the rest unexplained. This sample lists fewer than 20,000 clones; roughly 66% were detected once. Approximately 3% of the sample is taken by the ten largest. This specimen's time point label, interpreted: before neoadjuvant nivolumab. This specimen was PBMCs, taken before nivolumab (anti-PD-1) treatment. Receptor source: a person aged 35 to 85 with oral cavity squamous cell carcinoma.

The chain employs TRBV6-1 and TRBJ1-5; possibly TRBD1 for D (5 bases). This CDR3 comprises 14 residues. V was shortened by 4 bases and J by 6 bases, with 13 bases between the two germline ends. Germline V CDR1 and CDR2: MNHNS, SASEGT. The CDR3 reads CASSVLRGGQPQHF. In DNA, the CDR3 is TGTGCCAGCAGTGTCCTGAGGGGCGGTCAGCCCCAGCATTTT.

V usage is TRBV6-1 and J usage is TRBJ2-7; 7 bases match TRBD1. V was clipped by 10 bases and J by 4 bases; unmatched bases: 10. Germline V gene sequence: CDR1 MNHNS, CDR2 SASEGT. The CDR3 contains 13 residues. The DNA for the CDR3 is TGTGCCATCTCCGGGACAGACTTATACGAGCAGTACTTC. It specifies CAISGTDLYEQYF.

This clone was seen only a few times. V and J are TRBV15 and TRBJ2-7; TRBD1 agrees at 11 bases. This CDR3 is 16 amino acids long. The junction had 7 bases not matched to a gene; V was cut back by 1 base and J by 5 bases. Germline CDR1 LNHNV, CDR2 YYDKDF (reference sequence). The CDR3 here is CATSRASGTGGDEQYF. The CDR3 coding sequence is TGTGCCACCAGCAGAGCTTCCGGGACAGGGGGGGACGAGCAGTACTTC. Combining the CDR3 with reference TRBV15 and TRBJ2-7 gives the whole variable domain DAMVIQNPRYQVTQFGKPVTLSCSQTLNHNVMYWYQQKSSQAPKLLFHYYDKDFNNEADTPDNFQSRRPNTSFCFLDIRSPGLGDTAMYLCATSRASGTGGDEQYFGPGTRLTVT.

This rearrangement joins TRBV6-6 to TRBJ2-7; 10 nucleotides align to TRBD1. The CDR3 covers 16 residues. Germline values: CDR1 MNHNY, CDR2 SVGAGI (reference sequence). V was pared by 4 bases and J by 3 bases, with 9 bases of the junction left unmatched. The DNA for the CDR3 is TGTGCCAGCAGTTCCCCGAACCGGGACAGGGGCTACGAGCAGTACTTC. Its translation: CASSSPNRDRGYEQYF.

This clone showed up just once. The genes are TRBV6-1 and TRBJ2-2; D is ambiguous. The CDR3 runs to 14 residues. V lost 10 bases and J 2 bases, leaving 14 bases between the germline ends. Germline-derived CDR1 and CDR2 are MNHNS and SASEGT. The CDR3, as DNA: TGTGCCACCTCAGGAGTGCTCAACACCGGGGAGCTGTTTTTT. Its translation is CATSGVLNTGELFF.

The rearrangement joins TRBV19 to TRBJ2-1; TRBD1 aligns across 7 bases. J gave up 5 bases and V 8 bases, and 9 bases lay outside the gene matches. The CDR3 contains 14 residues. From germline, CDR1 is LNHDA and CDR2 SQIVND (reference sequence). CDR3 region: CASSGSTGNNEQFF. The DNA of the CDR3 is TGTGCCAGTTCCGGCTCGACAGGGAACAATGAGCAGTTCTTC. The whole variable domain, remainder taken from reference TRBV19 and TRBJ2-1, is DGGITQSPKYLFRKEGQNVTLSCEQNLNHDAMYWYRQDPGQGLRLIYYSQIVNDFQKGDIAEGYSVSREKKESFPLTVTSAQKNPTAFYLCASSGSTGNNEQFFGPGTRLTVL.

The chain is built from TRBV5-4 and TRBJ1-5; D perhaps matches TRBD1 (6 bases). V dropped 4 bases and J dropped 1 base, with 15 bases sitting between them. Germline V gene lookup returns CDR1 SGHNT and CDR2 YYREEE (reference sequence). The CDR3 covers 16 residues. CDR3 protein: CASSRRGQKSNQPQHF. The CDR3 coding sequence is TGTGCCAGCAGCAGGAGGGGACAAAAGAGCAATCAGCCCCAGCATTTT.

The chain couples TRBV11-3 to TRBJ2-1; the match to TRBD2 covers 10 bases. Germline assignment: CDR1 SGHNT and CDR2 YENEEA. This CDR3 contains 17 residues. The junction had 9 bases not matched to a gene; V was cut back by 5 bases and J by 2 bases. The CDR3 loop is CASSLSRTSGTYNEQFF. The DNA of the CDR3 is TGTGCCAGCAGCCTTAGTCGTACTAGCGGGACCTACAATGAGCAGTTCTTC.

The chain uses TRBV27 and TRBJ2-5; 8 positions match TRBD1. The CDR3 has 12 amino acids. Germline trimming cut 10 bases from V and 5 bases from J; bases unmatched to any gene: 6. Germline V gene data show CDR1 as MNHEY and CDR2 as SMNVEV (reference sequence). CDR3 loop: CAIGQGGETQYF. CDR3 bases: TGTGCCATTGGACAGGGCGGTGAGACCCAGTACTTC.

This rearrangement joins TRBV6-1 to TRBJ2-3, with D unresolved. The CDR3 covers 13 residues. Trimming stripped 3 bases from V and 2 bases from J, with 6 bases between. CDR1 is MNHNS, CDR2 SASEGT, per germline. The CDR3 loop is CASSDRFTDTQYF. CDR3 bases: TGTGCCAGCAGTGACAGGTTCACAGATACGCAGTATTTT.

The chain couples TRBV29-1 to TRBJ2-1; TRBD1 or TRBD2 may be the D gene (5 bases each). The ends were cut back, 1 base at V and 4 bases at J, with 17 bases in the middle. CDR1 and CDR2 (germline): SQVTM, ANQGSEA. The CDR3 length is 16 residues. The CDR3 loop is CSVEVAGRDPYNEQFF. The CDR3 DNA follows: TGCAGCGTTGAAGTGGCGGGCCGGGACCCTTACAATGAGCAGTTCTTC.

This chain uses TRBV5-6 with TRBJ2-7; the D call may be TRBD1 or TRBD2 (5 bases each). V gave up 0 bases and J gave up 3 bases, with 16 bases separating them. Germline V lookup: CDR1 SGHDT, CDR2 YYEEEE. The CDR3 sequence is 16 residues long. DNA of the CDR3: TGTGCCAGCAGCTTGGGGTGGGGGAAAGCTCGCTACGAGCAGTACTTC. Protein product: CASSLGWGKARYEQYF.

In its sample, this clone was seen once. This chain links TRBV11-1 with TRBJ2-3; 8 nucleotides line up with TRBD2. The CDR3 is 14 residues long. J was trimmed by 4 bases and V by 5 bases; bases with no gene match: 5. Germline CDR1 is SGHAT and CDR2 is FQDESV (reference sequence). The CDR3 DNA reads as TGTGCCAGCAGCCGAGCGGGAGTAGCAGATACGCAGTATTTT. It codes for CASSRAGVADTQYF.

The chain is built from TRBV2 and TRBJ2-5; 8 bases map to TRBD2. This CDR3 spans 17 amino acids. Germline CDR1 is SNHLY and CDR2 is FYNNEI. V lost 2 bases, J lost 6 bases, and 14 bases stayed unmatched. The CDR3 reads CASSENSGRARVQTQYF. The CDR3 DNA is TGTGCCAGCAGTGAAAATTCCGGGAGGGCCCGTGTACAGACCCAGTACTTC.

CDR3 DNA: TGTGCCAGTAGTATAGACGGCAGGGGCAATCAGCCCCAGCATTTT. This codes for CASSIDGRGNQPQHF. The genes are TRBV19 and TRBJ1-5; possibly TRBD1 for D (5 bases). Germline V lookup: CDR1 LNHDA, CDR2 SQIVND (reference sequence). V was cut by 0 bases and J by 2 bases, with 8 bases left in between. The CDR3 has 15 residues.

This rearrangement joins TRBV6-1 to TRBJ2-3, with 9 bases identical to TRBD1. Germline V gene sequence: CDR1 MNHNS, CDR2 SASEGT. This CDR3 is built from 16 residues. The junction had 7 bases not matched to a gene; V was cut back by 3 bases and J by 3 bases. Here the CDR3 DNA reads TGTGCCAGCAGTGAGGGACAGGGTTTGGGGACAGATACGCAGTATTTT. Translated, it gives CASSEGQGLGTDTQYF.

The chain employs TRBV6-5 and TRBJ1-2; perhaps TRBD1 as D (6 bases). The CDR3 extends over 13 amino acids. In germline, CDR1 is MNHEY, CDR2 SVGAGI. V was pared by 5 bases and J by 2 bases, with 9 bases between. The CDR3: CASSRTANYGYTF. As DNA, the CDR3 is TGTGCCAGCAGTAGGACAGCGAACTATGGCTACACCTTC.

J is TRBJ1-1 and V is TRBV28; D is ambiguous. Germline loops: CDR1 MDHEN, CDR2 SYDVKM. Between the trimmed V and J ends, which lost 6 bases and 1 base, there was a span of 12 bases. The CDR3 totals 14 residues. CDR3 DNA: TGTGCCAGCAGGATTAACCTTAAGAACACTGAAGCTTTCTTT. Translating gives CASRINLKNTEAFF.

The chain uses TRBV27 and TRBJ2-2; weak D call: TRBD1 (5 bases). The V end lost 10 bases, the J end lost 1 base, and 19 bases lay between the germline ends. The CDR3 loop spans 16 amino acids. Germline CDR1 is MNHEY and CDR2 is SMNVEV (reference sequence). The CDR3 nucleotides are TGTGCCACCCTTAGAAAGGGGTGGGAGAACACCGGGGAGCTGTTTTTT. This gives the protein CATLRKGWENTGELFF.

For the CDR3, the DNA is TGTGCCAGCAGTGAAACTGGGACCGGGGAGCTGTTTTTT. Protein: CASSETGTGELFF. The rearrangement joins TRBV2 to TRBJ2-2; D not certain. CDR3 size: 13 residues. Trimming removed 2 bases at V and 5 bases at J, with 6 bases between. Germline loops: CDR1 SNHLY, CDR2 FYNNEI.

The V and J genes are TRBV11-2 and TRBJ1-2, with D tentatively TRBD1 (5 bases). In germline, CDR1 is SGHAT, CDR2 FQNNGV. The CDR3 is 15 residues long. V lost 5 bases and J 8 bases, leaving 21 bases between the germline ends. The CDR3: CASSHPARGLSGYTF. CDR3 nucleotide sequence: TGTGCCAGCAGCCACCCAGCGCGGGGACTGAGCGGCTACACCTTC.

The rearrangement uses TRBV7-3 and TRBJ2-7; TRBD1 agrees at 9 bases. V lost 4 bases and J lost 6; bases outside the gene matches: 4. The CDR3 consists of 13 residues. CDR1 is SGHTA and CDR2 is FQGTGA in the germline V gene. CDR3 bases: TGTGCCAGCAGCTCACGGGACAGGGCCGAGCAGTACTTC. Translation gives CASSSRDRAEQYF.

This sequence joins TRBV29-1 and TRBJ2-2, with unresolved D. This CDR3 has 13 amino acids. The germline CDR1 and CDR2 sequences are SQVTM and ANQGSEA. Trimming pared 3 bases from V and 5 bases from J, leaving 10 bases between. The CDR3 sequence: CSVEPTATGELFF. The CDR3 DNA sequence: TGCAGCGTTGAGCCAACAGCAACCGGGGAGCTGTTTTTT.

The chain is built from TRBV9 and TRBJ2-3, with D perhaps matching TRBD1 (6 bases). Germline values: CDR1 SGDLS, CDR2 YYNGEE. This CDR3 has 16 residues. The ends were cut back, 1 base at V and 0 bases at J, with 12 bases in the middle. The CDR3 DNA reads TGTGCCAGCAGCGTACAGGGACAACCCAGCACAGATACGCAGTATTTT. It translates to CASSVQGQPSTDTQYF.

This clone was recorded a few times. The V gene is TRBV6-1, the J gene TRBJ2-3, with unresolved D. The V gene's germline CDR1 is MNHNS and CDR2 SASEGT. This CDR3 contains 14 residues. V dropped 8 bases and J dropped 5 bases, with 17 bases sitting between them. This chain's CDR3 is CASLTPVSGDTQYF. The CDR3 DNA is TGTGCCAGCCTCACCCCGGTCTCCGGAGATACGCAGTATTTT.

CDR3 DNA sequence: TGTGCCAGCAGTGAAGTAGGGCAGACCTCCTACGAGCAGTACTTC. Its translation: CASSEVGQTSYEQYF. The chain carries TRBV6-1 and TRBJ2-7, with D unclear. V shed 1 base and J shed 0 bases, with 10 bases lying between them. This CDR3 contains 15 residues. Per the germline V gene, CDR1 is MNHNS and CDR2 is SASEGT.